The T cell receptor (beta chain) under discussion was sequenced for a study of OX40 agonist ivuxolimab in advanced cancers. As for the study in general: The group had a mean age of 60 years, ranged from about 20 to 80, and was approximately 81% male.

Study-wide results and limits: At 0.1-3.0 mg/kg, partial responders had clonal expansion among the lowest observed. On average, a greater number of expanded clones characterised CD8+ T cells relative to CD4+.

The table lists this clone with a few counts. Its antigen is not known. Germline CDR1 and CDR2: SGHNT and YYREEE (reference sequence). This CDR3 is 17 amino acids long. V was pared by 0 bases and J by 0 bases, with 16 bases between. Sequenced by immunoSEQ multiplex PCR; TCRdb stores in-frame clones only, minus some. Among about 15,000 clones listed, about 81% were seen once. The chain carries TRBV5-4 and TRBJ2-7; D gene uncertain. The receptor's source is an adult with an advanced solid tumor such as melanoma, head and neck, liver or kidney cancer. Sequencing used CD4+ or CD8+ T cells sorted from blood, obtained in a trial of the OX40 agonist ivuxolimab. The CDR3 DNA is TGTGCCAGCAGCTTGGGAGTCGGCAGGCCAGTCTCCTACGAGCAGTACTTC. This codes for CASSLGVGRPVSYEQYF. The entire variable domain, with the rest obtained from reference TRBV5-4 and TRBJ2-7, is as follows: ETGVTQSPTHLIKTRGQQVTLRCSSQSGHNTVSWYQQALGQGPQFIFQYYREEENGRGNFPPRFSGLQFPNYSSELNVNALELDDSALYLCASSLGVGRPVSYEQYFGPGTRLTVT.